This T cell receptor beta chain stems from a study of blood T cell repertoires in COVID-19. Study as a whole: COVID-19 samples collected from the United States, Italy and Spain covered acute and convalescent phases. PBMCs, B-cell-depleted T cells, or T cells were the source of the cDNA or gDNA that made up the material.

The CDR3 spans 13 residues. The V gene lost 5 bases and the J gene lost 6 bases, with 13 bases spanning the gap. Germline V CDR1 and CDR2: SEHNR, FQNEAQ (reference sequence). Study processing details: Reference gene primer amplification yielded estimated nucleated cell counts. Assay: immunoSEQ multiplex PCR; the TCRdb copy retains only in-frame clones and omits some. The D gene and trimming were derived from the DNA, and the V and J assignments and clone size from that table. The table records roughly 150,000 clones, 88% of them present only once. This clone has just a few counts. V and J are TRBV7-9 and TRBJ2-5, with a possible D match to TRBD1 (6 bases). The sequenced sample was peripheral blood. The sequence was obtained from a man aged 50 or older who had recovered from COVID-19. The CDR3 sequence is CASSPQGQKTQYF. Here the CDR3 DNA reads TGTGCCAGCAGCCCACAGGGTCAAAAGACCCAGTACTTC.